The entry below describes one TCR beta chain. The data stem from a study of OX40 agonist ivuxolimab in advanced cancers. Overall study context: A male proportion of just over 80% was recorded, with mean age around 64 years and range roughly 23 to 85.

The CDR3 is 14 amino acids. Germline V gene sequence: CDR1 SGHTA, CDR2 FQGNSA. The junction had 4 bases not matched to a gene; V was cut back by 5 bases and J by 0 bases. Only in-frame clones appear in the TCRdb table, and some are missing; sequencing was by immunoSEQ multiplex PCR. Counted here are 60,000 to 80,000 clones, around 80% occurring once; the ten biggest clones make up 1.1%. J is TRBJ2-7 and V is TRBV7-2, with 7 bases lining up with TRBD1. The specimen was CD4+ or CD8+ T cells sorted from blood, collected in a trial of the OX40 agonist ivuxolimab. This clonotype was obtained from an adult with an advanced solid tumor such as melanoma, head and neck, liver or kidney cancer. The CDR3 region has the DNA TGTGCCAGCAGCCCGGGACAGAACTCCTACGAGCAGTACTTC. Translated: CASSPGQNSYEQYF.